Following are 22 T cell receptor beta chains from one sample sequenced in a study of T cells in Graves' hyperthyroidism and ophthalmopathy. The investigators amplified TCR beta CDR3 regions from RNA transcripts. When the TCR CDR3 underwent first-round RT-PCR, the HTBI primer set was used. TCRdb independently ran MiXCR on the multiplex PCR reads; one entry per CDR3 protein. The data show around 240,000 distinct CDR3 sequences, around 15% seen once. Sequencing was carried out using blood. The receptors were gathered from a woman aged 18-29 years with Graves' ophthalmopathy.

J is TRBJ2-1 and V is TRBV13, with 8 bases aligning to TRBD2. Per germline, CDR1 PRHDT and CDR2 FYEKMQ (reference sequence). The ends lost 1 base at V and 8 bases at J; junction bases unmatched: 16. The CDR3 is made up of 18 amino acids. The CDR3 DNA reads TGTGCCAGCAGCTTAGCAGAGACTAGCGTCAGAGGTTGGGATGAGCAGTTCTTC. It yields the protein CASSLAETSVRGWDEQFF.

This clonotype was seen ten or more times. V gene TRBV9 combines with J gene TRBJ2-2; 7 bases are shared with TRBD1. Losses at the gene ends were 3 bases for V and 1 base for J; bases not matched to a gene: 6. The length of the CDR3 is 16 residues. Germline assignment: CDR1 SGDLS and CDR2 YYNGEE. Written as DNA, the CDR3 is TGTGCCAGCAGCGACCCAAACAGGGGGAACACCGGGGAGCTGTTTTTT. It specifies CASSDPNRGNTGELFF.

This clonotype showed up many times. This chain joins TRBV5-6 and TRBJ2-4; TRBD2 is a possible D gene (6 bases). From germline, CDR1 is SGHDT and CDR2 YYEEEE. Trimming removed 1 base at V and 0 bases at J, with 8 bases between. This CDR3 region has 15 residues. This CDR3 is CASSLPGVAKNIQYF. As DNA, the CDR3 is TGTGCCAGCAGCTTGCCGGGGGTAGCCAAAAACATTCAGTACTTC.

This clonotype was recorded many times. At one end, the junction sequence differs from germline, possibly due to a read error. The chain is built from TRBV2 and TRBJ2-7; no definite D call. CDR3 length: 13 amino acids. From germline, CDR1 is SNHLY and CDR2 FYNNEI. This chain's CDR3 is CASSKGPSYEQCF. DNA of the CDR3: TGTGCCAGCAGCAAGGGCCCCTCCTACGAGCAGTGCTTC.

The chain links TRBV2 to TRBJ2-3; either TRBD1 or TRBD2 may supply D (7 bases each). The CDR3 covers 16 residues. Germline CDR1 SNHLY, CDR2 FYNNEI. Trimming stripped 3 bases from V and 0 bases from J, with 13 bases between. The CDR3 spells CASSDGGTASTDTQYF. DNA for the CDR3: TGTGCCAGCAGTGACGGGGGGACAGCTAGCACAGATACGCAGTATTTT.

The chain uses TRBV27 and TRBJ2-1, with 8 bases matching TRBD1. With 5 bases clipped from V and 8 bases from J, the junction kept 11 bases outside the gene matches. CDR3 length equals 15 residues. Germline V gene data show CDR1 as MNHEY and CDR2 as SMNVEV (reference sequence). The CDR3 region is CASSGAGGWGDEQFF. The CDR3 DNA reads TGTGCCAGCAGTGGGGCAGGGGGCTGGGGCGATGAGCAGTTCTTC.

There are a few counts of this clonotype. This chain connects TRBV15 to TRBJ2-2; 10 bases are a match to TRBD1. This CDR3 is built from 16 residues. Germline CDR1 LNHNV, CDR2 YYDKDF (reference sequence). Trimming cost V 7 bases and J 7 bases; bases outside gene matches: 12. The CDR3 DNA reads as TGTGCCACCACCCCGCGGCGGACAGGGGGACTCGGGGAGCTGTTTTTT. Translating gives CATTPRRTGGLGELFF.

The J gene is TRBJ1-3, the V gene TRBV6-2 or TRBV6-3; D unresolved. V lost 6 bases and J lost 1, with 13 bases in between. Germline V lookup: CDR1 MNHEY, CDR2 SVGEGT. This CDR3 comprises 15 residues. CDR3 sequence (DNA): TGTGCCAGCAGGGACGGGAGTCTTTCTGGAAACACCATATATTTT. Protein: CASRDGSLSGNTIYF.

This clonotype came up many times. The chain recombines TRBV7-9 with TRBJ2-5, with D perhaps assigned TRBD1 or TRBD2 (5 bases each). The V and J ends lost 5 bases and 7 bases respectively, with 17 bases between them. Germline assignment: CDR1 SEHNR and CDR2 FQNEAQ (reference sequence). The CDR3 is made up of 14 amino acids. The CDR3 coding sequence is TGTGCCAGCAGCCCAGGGAGCCCGGCTGGGACCCAGTACTTC. Protein sequence: CASSPGSPAGTQYF.

V gene TRBV5-6 combines with J gene TRBJ2-3; 14 nucleotides agree with TRBD2. The CDR3 loop spans 18 amino acids. CDR1 is SGHDT, CDR2 YYEEEE, per germline. Trimming at V came to 4 bases and at J to 2 bases, leaving 9 bases not matched to a gene. The CDR3 region is CASSEAGTSGSYTDTQYF. DNA for the CDR3: TGTGCCAGCAGCGAGGCCGGGACTAGCGGGAGTTACACAGATACGCAGTATTTT. The variable domain in full, with the rest retrieved from reference TRBV5-6 and TRBJ2-3, is DAGVTQSPTHLIKTRGQQVTLRCSPKSGHDTVSWYQQALGQGPQFIFQYYEEEERQRGNFPDRFSGHQFPNYSSELNVNALLLGDSALYLCASSEAGTSGSYTDTQYFGPGTRLTVL.

The table lists this clonotype with a few counts. The chain carries TRBV10-1 and TRBJ2-1, with a tentative D call TRBD1 (6 bases). Germline V gene data show CDR1 as WNHNN and CDR2 as SYGVQD (reference sequence). This CDR3 has 13 residues. V lost 8 bases to trimming and J lost 2 bases, with 10 bases between them. CDR3 sequence: CASDRTTYNEQFF. In nucleotides, the CDR3 is TGCGCCAGCGACAGGACGACCTACAATGAGCAGTTCTTC.

Many counts were recorded for this clonotype. The chain employs TRBV6-2 or TRBV6-3 and TRBJ1-6; D gene ambiguous. The CDR3 spans 16 residues. The V end lost 5 bases, the J end lost 1 base, and 12 bases lay between the germline ends. Germline V CDR1 and CDR2: MNHEY, SVGEGT. The CDR3 nucleotides are TGTGCCAGCAGTGAACCTTGGGGATCCTATAATTCACCCCTCCACTTT. Protein product: CASSEPWGSYNSPLHF.

This clonotype showed up many times. V gene TRBV29-1 combines with J gene TRBJ2-3; TRBD1 agrees at 7 bases. The junction had 7 bases not matched to a gene; V was cut back by 6 bases and J by 4 bases. This CDR3 is 13 amino acids long. Germline loops: CDR1 SQVTM, CDR2 ANQGSEA. The CDR3 sequence is CSVDPDRADTQYF. The DNA for the CDR3 is TGCAGCGTGGACCCCGACAGGGCAGATACGCAGTATTTT.

This clonotype was detected ten times or more. The chain employs TRBV6-5 and TRBJ1-4; D perhaps matches TRBD1 (6 bases). The CDR3 extends over 15 amino acids. The V gene's germline CDR1 is MNHEY and CDR2 SVGAGI. Trimming took 9 bases from V and 4 from J, leaving 18 bases between them. The CDR3 spells CASQQGQLHNEKLFF. The CDR3 region has the DNA TGTGCCAGTCAGCAAGGACAGCTACATAATGAAAAACTGTTTTTT.

The rearrangement joins TRBV9 to TRBJ2-1, with D possibly matching TRBD2 (5 bases). The CDR3 consists of 14 residues. Trimming removed 6 bases from V and 4 bases from J, with 14 bases in between. From germline, CDR1 is SGDLS and CDR2 YYNGEE. CDR3 in amino acids: CASNGGSGYNEQFF. The CDR3, as DNA: TGTGCCAGCAATGGCGGCTCGGGGTACAATGAGCAGTTCTTC.

Many counts were recorded for this clonotype. The V and J genes are TRBV2 and TRBJ2-3, with 7 positions matching TRBD1. Germline V gene sequence: CDR1 SNHLY, CDR2 FYNNEI. Losses at the gene ends were 5 bases for V and 3 bases for J; bases not matched to a gene: 5. This CDR3 is built from 14 residues. CDR3 protein: CASSRQGQTDTQYF. The CDR3 coding sequence is TGTGCCAGCAGTCGACAGGGCCAGACAGATACGCAGTATTTT.

The sample holds many counts of this clonotype. The rearrangement links TRBV30 to TRBJ2-7; D is possibly TRBD1 (5 bases). V lost 2 bases, J lost 0 bases, and 8 bases lay in between. CDR1 is GTSNPN and CDR2 is SVGIG in the germline V gene (reference sequence). CDR3 length: 13 residues. The CDR3 bases are TGTGCCTGGAGTCAAGGACACTCCTACGAGCAGTACTTC. It codes for CAWSQGHSYEQYF. The full variable domain, its missing parts supplied by reference TRBV30 and TRBJ2-7, is SQTIHQWPATLVQPVGSPLSLECTVEGTSNPNLYWYRQAAGRGLQLLFYSVGIGQISSEVPQNLSASRPQDRQFILSSKKLLLSDSGFYLCAWSQGHSYEQYFGPGTRLTVT.

This chain links TRBV12-3 or TRBV12-4 with TRBJ2-7; 11 bases align to TRBD2. The junction had 9 bases not matched to a gene; V was cut back by 3 bases and J by 5 bases. CDR3 length: 16 amino acids. The CDR3 here is CASSFVIAGGPHEQYF. CDR3 DNA sequence: TGTGCCAGCAGTTTCGTGATAGCGGGAGGGCCCCACGAGCAGTACTTC.

This clonotype was counted only a few times. The chain combines TRBV6-1 with TRBJ2-3, with a possible D match to TRBD2 (6 bases). The germline CDR1 and CDR2 sequences are MNHNS and SASEGT. Trimming removed 5 bases from V and 1 base from J, with 13 bases in between. This CDR3 contains 15 residues. As DNA, the CDR3 is TGTGCCAGCAGTCCTGGCGGGGCACGCACAGATACGCAGTATTTT. Protein sequence: CASSPGGARTDTQYF.

This clonotype showed up just a few times. The V call is TRBV27, the J call TRBJ1-1; 7 nucleotides agree with TRBD1. V lost 6 bases, J lost 4 bases, and 14 bases stayed unmatched. Germline V gene data show CDR1 as MNHEY and CDR2 as SMNVEV (reference sequence). The CDR3 is 16 amino acids. The CDR3 DNA follows: TGTGCCAGCAGACTGGCGGCAGGGGGATATAGCACTGAAGCTTTCTTT. Protein: CASRLAAGGYSTEAFF.

This chain uses TRBV3-1 with TRBJ2-1; 7 bases line up with TRBD2. V lost 5 bases, J lost 11 bases, and 9 bases stayed unmatched. Per germline, CDR1 LGHDT and CDR2 YNNKEL (reference sequence). This CDR3 comprises 13 residues. This CDR3 is CASSTTASGKQFF. In DNA form, the CDR3 reads TGTGCCAGCAGCACCACCGCTAGCGGCAAGCAGTTCTTC.

This clonotype was picked up many times. V and J are TRBV10-3 and TRBJ2-7; the D gene is possibly TRBD2 (6 bases). The V gene lost 8 bases and the J gene lost 1 base, with 6 bases spanning the gap. The CDR3 is 11 residues long. CDR1 is ENHRY, CDR2 SYGVKD, per germline. For the CDR3, the DNA is TGTGCCATCGGGGGGTCCTACGAGCAGTACTTC. Translation: CAIGGSYEQYF.